This T cell receptor beta chain was retrieved from a study of shared clonotypes between healthy human individuals. Looking at the study overall: Each donor contributed plates that comprised three CD4 naive, three CD4 memory, two CD8 naive and one CD8 memory.

In its sample, this clone was seen once. Antigen unknown. Naive CD8 cells lacked CD45RO and underwent positive selection for CCR7, leaving out terminally differentiated effector memory CD45RA+ cells. TCRdb's copy holds only in-frame clones and misses some; the assay was immunoSEQ multiplex PCR. Of 560,000 or so clones in the sample, approximately 96% are singletons; the top ten hold about 0.12%. Findings of the study overall: The sharing of 4.5% to 6.5% of naive CD4 clonotypes was seen across a few donors.

The receptor was derived from a woman in her twenties or thirties in good health. Sample: naive CD8+ T cells sorted from blood.

The CDR3 spells CAISESNRQGPVNEQFF. In DNA form, the CDR3 reads TGTGCCATCAGTGAGTCTAATCGGCAGGGGCCGGTCAATGAGCAGTTCTTC. The rearrangement uses TRBV10-3 and TRBJ2-1, with D tentatively TRBD1 (6 bases). The CDR3 extends over 17 amino acids. Germline V gene lookup returns CDR1 ENHRY and CDR2 SYGVKD. Trimming stripped 0 bases from V and 6 bases from J, with 18 bases between.